There are many counts of the clone carrying this TCR beta chain. The sample is drawn from a study of human T cells and chemical hapten exposure. From germline, CDR1 is SGHVS and CDR2 FQNEAQ. This CDR3 contains 15 residues. Trimming removed 5 bases at V and 5 bases at J, with 15 bases between. One entry per CDR3 protein, called by TCRdb with MiXCR from the RACE reads. The sample contains roughly 380,000 distinct CDR3 sequences, 4% to 5.5% of which appear only once. Time point here: patch test 1, 2 weeks after DPC sensitization. Treatment in this sample: therapeutic diphenylcyclopropenone sensitization with weekly scalp DPC.

The V and J genes are TRBV7-8 and TRBJ2-2; D tentatively reads TRBD1 or TRBD2 (5 bases each). Sequencing used whole blood, obtained in connection with sensitization to the hapten diphenylcyclopropenone (DPC). The TCR comes from a woman in her forties or fifties with alopecia areata. Some clones in this sample may be carry-over from other donors' samples. This CDR3 reads CASSRGRVETGELFF. Written as DNA, the CDR3 is TGTGCCAGCAGCCGGGGACGGGTTGAGACCGGGGAGCTGTTTTTT.